This T cell receptor (beta chain) was identified during a study of blood T cells in healthy people across ages (dated by TCRdb to the mid-2010s). For the study in its entirety: In model experiments, template switching captured roughly one uniquely barcoded TCR beta cDNA molecule for every two T cells. Using deep sequencing normalized with unique cDNA molecular identifiers, the study measured how TCR beta repertoire diversity changes with age. Donors were grouped into four age groups: young (average 16 years), middle-aged (around 39), aged (62) and long-lived (about 89). To avoid experimental bias, donors of different ages were distributed randomly across sequencing lanes. Using the same blood draw, the study looked at two additional independent replicas of 1 million unique cDNA reads for two donors, one aged 18 to 29 and the other aged 80 or older.

The study at large found these results: The long-lived group showed more naive CD4+ T cells, fewer expanded clones and increased TCR diversity than the aged group, suggesting age selection. As age increased, observed TCR beta diversity per million T cells dropped in a roughly linear way, and a significant reduction was already evident by age 40. Donor CMV infection status was unknown, potentially confounding age-related changes in expanded clonotypes. There was a strong correlation between observed TCR beta diversity and the percentage of naive T cells measured by flow cytometry. Conclusive comparison of naive and antigen-experienced compartments was prevented by the profiling of bulk unsorted PBMCs. Estimates of total diversity from one million sequenced T cells were regarded as lower bounds and underestimates.

The CDR3, cysteine through phenylalanine, is 15 amino acids long. Only CDR3 DNA remains: 45 bases, in frame from the first base. Clipping removes 4 bases from V and 5 bases from J, with 9 as the unmatched junction base count. The germline V gene provides CDR1 SGHRS and CDR2 YFSETQ. Remarks on this clonotype: No antigen is known for it. No quality values exist for individual bases; no much larger clone is one base distant.

Donors were 35 to 40 systemically healthy Caucasian individuals from Russia aged roughly 6 to 95 years. Around 9.7 milliliters of peripheral blood were collected from each donor into EDTA-treated Vacutainer tubes. Ficoll-Paque density-gradient centrifugation was used to isolate PBMCs, with at least 7 million obtained per sample. Trizol reagent was used to extract total RNA from PBMCs, with at least 5.5 micrograms per sample. Naive CD45RAhigh/CD27high T cell percentages were measured by flow cytometry on a PBMC aliquot from every donor. Libraries were built with 5' RACE. Sequencing instrument: Illumina HiSeq 2500. A second PCR of 7 to 11 cycles was performed with a sample-barcoded 5' primer and a J-beta primer mix. Each TCR beta cDNA molecule received a unique molecular identifier from a template-switch 5' adaptor carrying 12 random nucleotides. Each sample yielded at least 2.5 million CDR3-containing paired-end reads. All of the RNA was converted into first-strand cDNA using the Mint cDNA synthesis kit, with a TRBC-specific oligonucleotide serving as the primer. Following uracil-DNA glycosylase treatment, all cDNA underwent a first 18-cycle PCR with the universal primers M1SS and BC2_uni_R. The source study handled its data this way. Each sample was normalized by randomly selecting 1 million high-quality reads, each carrying a distinct molecular identifier. Reads with shared molecular identifiers were discarded instead of being binned into consensus sequences. MiTCR, set to a Q25 quality threshold and the strictest error-elimination algorithm, was used for CDR3 identification, clonotype clustering and error correction. A nonparametric unseen species model using Euler transformation provided a lower-bound estimate of total TCR beta diversity. Using fastp at Q25 and MiXCR, TCRdb reprocessed the public reads and kept productive beta chains. Every distinct CDR3 protein forms one entry, paired with its most common genes and DNA. TCRdb's processing, not the study's, gives the V and J calls here. Across this sample there are hundreds of thousands of distinct CDR3 sequences, with approximately 59% seen only once. Clones ranked in the top ten supply around 37% of the sample.

This TCR was recovered from a man aged 55-75 years in good health. The V and J segments used are TRBV5-1 and TRBJ2-5, with 9 bases in between that match TRBD2. Sequencing input: blood. The encoded CDR3 is CASSTSGTSMETQYF. In nucleotide form, the sequence is TGCGCCAGCAGCACATCCGGGACTAGCATGGAGACCCAGTACTTC.